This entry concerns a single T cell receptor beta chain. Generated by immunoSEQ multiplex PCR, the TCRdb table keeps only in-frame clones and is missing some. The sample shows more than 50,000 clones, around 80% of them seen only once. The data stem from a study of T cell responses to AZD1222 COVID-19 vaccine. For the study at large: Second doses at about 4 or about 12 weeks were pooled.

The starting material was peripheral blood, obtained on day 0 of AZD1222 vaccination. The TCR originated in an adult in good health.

The CDR3 loop reads CASSPGDPTYGYTF. The CDR3 DNA reads TGTGCCAGCAGTCCGGGGGATCCCACCTATGGCTACACCTTC. This chain links TRBV13 with TRBJ1-2, with D tentatively TRBD1 (5 bases). Trimming pared 6 bases from V and 4 bases from J, leaving 15 bases between. This CDR3 is built from 14 residues. Germline values: CDR1 PRHDT, CDR2 FYEKMQ (reference sequence).